These 8 T cell receptor beta chains were sequenced from one sample in a study of neurological immune-mediated disorders. TCRdb reanalysed the 5' RACE reads using MiXCR and keeps one entry per CDR3 protein. The table records 60,000 or so distinct CDR3 sequences, about 3.2% of them present only once. The sequenced sample consisted of PBMCs. The receptors come from a woman in her sixties or seventies with multiple sclerosis.

Comment on this clonotype: This may stem from a read error, because a much larger clone lies one nucleotide away. CDR3 sequence reads: CDSSWDRGTQYF. CDR3 coding DNA: TGTGACAGCAGCTGGGATCGTGGTACGCAGTATTTT. The rearrangement links TRBV3-1 to TRBJ2-3; D is undetermined. CDR1 is LGHDT and CDR2 is YNNKEL in the germline V gene (reference sequence). This CDR3 is built from 12 residues.

This clonotype was seen at least ten times. V usage is TRBV7-2 and J usage is TRBJ1-1; D gene ambiguous. The V and J ends lost 0 bases and 0 bases respectively, with 5 bases between them. The CDR3 length is 14 residues. Germline V gene lookup returns CDR1 SGHTA and CDR2 FQGNSA. As DNA, the CDR3 is TGTGCCAGCAGCTTAGCACACCTGAACACTGAAGCTTTCTTT. Amino acid sequence: CASSLAHLNTEAFF.

In its sample, this clonotype was seen many times. The J gene is TRBJ2-7, the V gene TRBV12-3 or TRBV12-4; 11 bases agree with TRBD1. CDR3 size: 20 residues. Trimming took 6 bases from V and 1 from J; bases not matched to a gene: 20. The CDR3 sequence is CASSSRTAFLGQGGSYEQYF. CDR3 sequence (DNA): TGTGCCAGCAGCAGTAGAACTGCCTTTTTGGGACAGGGGGGTTCCTACGAGCAGTACTTC.

This clonotype appeared a few times. This clone may be a read error of a much larger clone one base away. The chain couples TRBV4-2 to TRBJ2-7; D gene uncertain. The germline gives CDR1 LGHNA, CDR2 YNFKEQ. The CDR3 contains 15 residues. V lost 4 bases and J 3 bases, leaving 16 bases between the germline ends. The CDR3 region has the DNA TGTGCCAGCAGCCCTAAGACTGGATCTGACTACGAGCAGTACTTC. Protein product: CASSPKTGSDYEQYF.

This clonotype was seen ten or more times. The CDR3 nucleotides are TGTGCCAGCAGTTACGATTTAGATCAGCCCCAGCATTTT. This encodes CASSYDLDQPQHF. This chain connects TRBV6-5 to TRBJ1-5; D not resolved. This CDR3 has 13 amino acids. V was trimmed by 2 bases and J by 5 bases, leaving 7 bases between them. The germline CDR1 and CDR2 sequences are MNHEY and SVGAGI.

This clonotype was picked up many times. The chain employs TRBV6-1 and TRBJ1-6; 7 positions agree with TRBD1. The CDR3 is 15 residues long. Germline assignment: CDR1 MNHNS and CDR2 SASEGT. After removal of 5 bases from V and 9 bases from J, the junction contained 10 bases not matched to a gene. CDR3 region: CASSTSSGGFSPLHF. The CDR3 DNA is TGTGCCAGCAGTACCAGCTCAGGGGGATTTTCACCCCTCCACTTT.

This clonotype was recorded many times. The rearrangement uses TRBV5-1 and TRBJ2-1, with a weak D call TRBD2 (5 bases). CDR3 size: 13 residues. Trimming removed 6 bases at V and 6 bases at J, with 13 bases between. The germline V gene has CDR1 SGHRS and CDR2 YFSETQ. CDR3 in amino acids: CASTRSEGNEQFF. The DNA of the CDR3 is TGCGCCAGCACCCGGTCAGAGGGCAATGAGCAGTTCTTC.

Ten or more counts support this clonotype. The chain links TRBV20-1 to TRBJ2-1, with D possibly matching TRBD2 (5 bases). The ends were cut back, 6 bases at V and 5 bases at J, with 11 bases in the middle. The V gene's germline CDR1 is DFQATT and CDR2 SNEGSKA (reference sequence). There are 12 residues in the CDR3. This CDR3 reads CSAVRRDNEQFF. In DNA form, the CDR3 reads TGCAGTGCGGTTCGGCGGGACAATGAGCAGTTCTTC.